This TCR beta chain was sequenced during a study of PD-L1 blockade in urothelial cancer. Turning to the study itself: Earlier, patients had received 0 to 3 chemotherapy regimens. Researchers looked at the blood 3 weeks (second dose) and 6 weeks after treatment began.

Time point meaning: peripheral blood 6 weeks after treatment start. Repertoires were generated with immunoSEQ multiplex PCR, while TCRdb's copy carries only in-frame clones and drops some. The sample shows 75,000 to 95,000 clones, around 90% of them seen only once. This CDR3 is built from 13 residues. The V end lost 11 bases, the J end lost 4 bases, and 15 bases lay between the germline ends. Germline-derived CDR1 and CDR2 are SNHLY and FYNNEI. General study points: In blood at 3 weeks, tumor-associated clones expanded more among patients with durable benefit.

Points on this clone: What it binds is unknown.

The clonotype was recovered from a woman older than 75 with urothelial cancer. The V and J genes are TRBV2 and TRBJ1-5; D gene uncertain. Sequenced here: PBMCs, sampled around atezolizumab (anti-PD-L1) treatment. The CDR3 DNA reads as TGTGCCTCCCGGCAGGTTTTGAATCAGCCCCAGCATTTT. Translating it yields CASRQVLNQPQHF.